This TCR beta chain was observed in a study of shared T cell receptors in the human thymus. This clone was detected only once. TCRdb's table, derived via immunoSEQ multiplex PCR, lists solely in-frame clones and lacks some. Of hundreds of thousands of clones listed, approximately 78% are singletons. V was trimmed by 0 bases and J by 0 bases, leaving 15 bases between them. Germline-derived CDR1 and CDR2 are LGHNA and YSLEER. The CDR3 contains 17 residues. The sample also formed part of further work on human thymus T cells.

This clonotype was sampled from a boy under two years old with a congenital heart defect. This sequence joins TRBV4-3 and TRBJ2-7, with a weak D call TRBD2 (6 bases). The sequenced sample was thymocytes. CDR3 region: CASSQESHSGNSYEQYF. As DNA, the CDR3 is TGCGCCAGCAGCCAAGAATCTCATAGCGGCAACTCCTACGAGCAGTACTTC.